One and the same sample provided the 21 T cell receptor beta chains below, sequenced in a study of patients and donors after allogeneic stem cell transplantation. TCRdb redid the calling of the RT-PCR reads with MiXCR, one entry per CDR3 protein. The sample holds a few hundred thousand distinct CDR3 sequences, roughly an eighth seen once. The sample comprised blood, either unsorted or a sorted T cell fraction (not recorded which). These receptors all come from a human donor who was either an allogeneic HSCT recipient or a stem cell or donor lymphocyte infusion donor (not recorded which). It is not recorded whose cells these are; they may come from a transplant donor.

This clonotype appeared many times. V usage is TRBV12-3 or TRBV12-4 and J usage is TRBJ2-1, with a tentative D call TRBD2 (6 bases). V gave up 4 bases and J gave up 7 bases, with 17 bases separating them. The CDR3 has 15 amino acids. CDR3 loop: CASSSSEGLRNEQFF. CDR3 DNA: TGTGCCAGCAGTTCCTCGGAGGGACTGAGAAATGAGCAGTTCTTC.

This clonotype was seen a handful of times. A junction end diverges from the germline sequence, so it may reflect a read error. This chain connects TRBV20-1 to TRBJ1-6, with 10 bases matching TRBD1. CDR1 and CDR2 from the germline V gene are DFQATT and SNEGSKA (reference sequence). This CDR3 spans 12 amino acids. The DNA of the CDR3 is TGCAGTGCTGAAAAGGACAGGGGGTCCCATTCTTTT. Translation: CSAEKDRGSHSF.

There are a few counts of this clonotype. The chain links TRBV2 to TRBJ1-2; D is undetermined. CDR1 SNHLY and CDR2 FYNNEI come from the germline V gene. The CDR3 loop spans 10 amino acids. Deletions cut 8 bases from V and 7 bases from J, with 8 bases between. The CDR3 DNA reads as TGTGCCAGCGGAAATCGTGGCTACACCTTC. This sequence encodes CASGNRGYTF. Variable domain in full (rest from reference TRBV2 and TRBJ1-2): EPEVTQTPSHQVTQMGQEVILRCVPISNHLYFYWYRQILGQKVEFLVSFYNNEISEKSEIFDDQFSVERPDGSNFTLKIRSTKLEDSAMYFCASGNRGYTFGSGTRLTVV.

This clonotype qualifies as medium-sized (0.01 to 0.1%). The CDR3, as DNA: TGCGCCAGCAGCTTGGGCCGGACCCAATCACCCCTCCACTTT. Amino acid sequence: CASSLGRTQSPLHF. The V and J genes are TRBV5-1 and TRBJ1-6; no reliable D call. V lost 0 bases and J 10 bases, leaving 11 bases between the germline ends. The CDR3 totals 14 residues. The germline V gene has CDR1 SGHRS and CDR2 YFSETQ.

The gene calls are TRBV25-1 and TRBJ1-1, with D possibly being TRBD1 (5 bases). Germline loops: CDR1 MGHDK, CDR2 SYGVNS. The CDR3 has 15 amino acids. V lost 2 bases, J lost 4 bases, and 14 bases lay in between. In nucleotides, the CDR3 is TGTGCCAGCAGTGAACCAGGGACCCAGGGCACTGAAGCTTTCTTT. Its protein is CASSEPGTQGTEAFF.

The chain recombines TRBV3-1 with TRBJ2-3; possibly TRBD1 for D (5 bases). With 3 bases removed from V and 6 bases from J, the gap between germline ends came to 16 bases. This CDR3 is built from 15 residues. Germline lookup yields CDR1 LGHDT and CDR2 YNNKEL (reference sequence). The CDR3 reads CASSHRVSQGDTQYF. In nucleotides, the CDR3 is TGTGCCAGCAGCCATAGAGTCAGCCAGGGCGATACGCAGTATTTT.

This clonotype was seen more than once but under ten times. The rearrangement links TRBV11-3 to TRBJ2-2; TRBD2 might be the D (5 bases). This CDR3 has 13 amino acids. The V end lost 7 bases, the J end lost 7 bases, and 13 bases lay between the germline ends. CDR1 and CDR2 from the germline V gene are SGHNT and YENEEA. The CDR3 protein is CASTTPGIGELFF. CDR3 DNA sequence: TGTGCCAGCACCACCCCGGGGATCGGGGAGCTGTTTTTT.

The rearrangement joins TRBV4-2 to TRBJ2-3; TRBD2 agrees at 10 bases. This CDR3 region has 17 residues. The trim removed 3 bases at V and 4 bases at J, leaving 10 bases unmatched. Germline V CDR1 and CDR2: LGHNA, YNFKEQ. The CDR3 DNA reads TGTGCCAGCAGCCAGAAAGGTGCACTAGCGGGGTCAGATACGCAGTATTTT. Protein product: CASSQKGALAGSDTQYF.

This clonotype came up many times. This sequence joins TRBV20-1 and TRBJ1-5, with TRBD1 matching 9 bases. Losses at the gene ends were 0 bases for V and 5 bases for J; bases not matched to a gene: 5. Germline V gene sequence: CDR1 DFQATT, CDR2 SNEGSKA (reference sequence). The CDR3 contains 15 residues. The CDR3 nucleotides are TGCAGTGCTAGAGAGGTTACAGGGGGCGATCAGCCCCAGCATTTT. It translates to CSAREVTGGDQPQHF.

The V gene is TRBV6-5, the J gene TRBJ1-2; 8 positions agree with TRBD1. This CDR3 region has 14 residues. Germline-derived CDR1 and CDR2 are MNHEY and SVGAGI. After removal of 2 bases from V and 4 bases from J, the junction contained 3 bases not matched to a gene. In DNA, the CDR3 is TGTGCCAGCAGTTACCGACAGGGGACCTATGGCTACACCTTC. Its translation: CASSYRQGTYGYTF.

Only a few counts were recorded for this clonotype. The rearrangement links TRBV7-9 to TRBJ2-1; perhaps TRBD2 as D (5 bases). V was cut by 2 bases and J by 0 bases, with 5 bases left in between. The CDR3 is made up of 14 amino acids. Germline assignment: CDR1 SEHNR and CDR2 FQNEAQ (reference sequence). CDR3 in amino acids: CASSLTSSYNEQFF. The CDR3, as DNA: TGTGCCAGCAGCTTAACTAGCTCCTACAATGAGCAGTTCTTC.

The table lists this clonotype with many counts. The V gene is TRBV4-1, the J gene TRBJ1-4; D possibly corresponds to TRBD1 (6 bases). Trimming shortened V by 0 bases and J by 0 bases, and 14 bases separated the two germline ends. This CDR3 contains 18 residues. Germline V lookup: CDR1 MGHRA, CDR2 YSYEKL. CDR3 residues: CASSQDAPGQTTNEKLFF. As DNA, the CDR3 is TGCGCCAGCAGCCAAGATGCGCCAGGACAGACAACTAATGAAAAACTGTTTTTT.

This clonotype was counted a few times. This chain links TRBV6-2 or TRBV6-3 with TRBJ2-3, with 8 bases matching TRBD1. The CDR3 is 16 residues long. The trim removed 5 bases at V and 4 bases at J, leaving 11 bases unmatched. Germline assignment: CDR1 MNHEY and CDR2 SVGEGT. The CDR3 DNA is TGTGCCAGCAGTCACAGGACAGGGTTGGGCCCAGATACGCAGTATTTT. Residues: CASSHRTGLGPDTQYF.

V gene TRBV6-2 or TRBV6-3 combines with J gene TRBJ2-1; D unresolved. CDR1 and CDR2 from the germline V gene are MNHEY and SVGEGT. The V and J ends lost 5 bases and 10 bases respectively, with 12 bases between them. This CDR3 region has 12 residues. CDR3 sequence (DNA): TGTGCCAGCAGTGATCGGTGGGCAGAGCAGTTCTTC. This sequence encodes CASSDRWAEQFF.

This clonotype has a handful of counts. The chain is built from TRBV6-2 or TRBV6-3 and TRBJ1-3; D not certain. Germline CDR1 and CDR2: MNHEY and SVGEGT. The CDR3 is 15 amino acids. The V end lost 4 bases, the J end lost 3 bases, and 13 bases lay between the germline ends. The CDR3 here is CASSFNPRLGNTIYF. The DNA of the CDR3 is TGTGCCAGCAGTTTCAACCCCCGGCTTGGAAACACCATATATTTT.

This chain joins TRBV2 and TRBJ1-6, with D unclear. V lost 4 bases and J 0 bases, leaving 10 bases between the germline ends. Looked up from germline, CDR1 is SNHLY and CDR2 is FYNNEI. The CDR3 sequence is 16 residues long. The CDR3 region is CASSGPRSSYNSPLHF. The DNA of the CDR3 is TGTGCCAGCAGTGGTCCCCGGAGCTCCTATAATTCACCCCTCCACTTT.

This clonotype came up a few times. The J gene is TRBJ1-2, the V gene TRBV6-5, with TRBD1 matching 7 bases. Trimming removed 2 bases from V and 4 bases from J; junction bases left unmatched: 10. Germline assignment: CDR1 MNHEY and CDR2 SVGAGI. The CDR3 spans 16 residues. The CDR3 spells CASSYPRSQGTYGYTF. CDR3 sequence (DNA): TGTGCCAGCAGTTACCCGCGCTCACAGGGGACCTATGGCTACACCTTC.

This clonotype showed up many times. J is TRBJ2-3 and V is TRBV4-2; 7 nucleotides line up with TRBD2. V gave up 2 bases and J gave up 0 bases; unmatched junction bases: 8. Germline values: CDR1 LGHNA, CDR2 YNFKEQ. The CDR3 has 17 residues. This CDR3 is CASSQQIAGFSTDTQYF. As DNA, the CDR3 is TGTGCCAGCAGCCAACAGATAGCGGGCTTTAGCACAGATACGCAGTATTTT.

This clonotype showed up many times. This sequence joins TRBV12-3 or TRBV12-4 and TRBJ1-5, with 7 bases matching TRBD1. J was trimmed by 10 bases and V by 4 bases; bases with no gene match: 13. CDR3 length: 15 amino acids. CDR3 region: CASSSRQGTIKPQHF. The CDR3 DNA is TGTGCCAGCAGTTCCAGACAGGGAACGATAAAACCCCAGCATTTT.

This clonotype was seen only a few times. Here the CDR3 reads CASRGVYNEQFF. DNA of the CDR3: TGTGCCAGCCGCGGGGTTTACAATGAGCAGTTCTTC. The genes are TRBV6-5 and TRBJ2-1; D possibly corresponds to TRBD2 (6 bases). The CDR3 is made up of 12 amino acids. The V and J ends lost 8 bases and 4 bases respectively, with 9 bases between them. Germline lookup yields CDR1 MNHEY and CDR2 SVGAGI.

Many counts were recorded for this clonotype. This chain connects TRBV7-3 to TRBJ2-1; D is ambiguous. V lost 2 bases and J lost 5, with 16 bases in between. Germline loops: CDR1 SGHTA, CDR2 FQGTGA. The CDR3 is 16 residues long. CDR3 coding DNA: TGTGCCAGCAGCTTAGGGTCGAGACTTACACACAATGAGCAGTTCTTC. Translated, it gives CASSLGSRLTHNEQFF.